These T cell receptor beta chains were read from a single sample in a study of radiation and T cells in renal cell carcinoma. The protocol was immunoSEQ multiplex PCR, while the TCRdb copy is restricted to in-frame clones and leaves out a portion. This table holds about 78,000 clones, 70% to 90% found once. Sequenced material: blood, taken from a patient whose treatment included radiotherapy and nephrectomy. These receptors were obtained from a woman in her 70s with renal cell carcinoma. The CDR3 runs from the conserved cysteine through the conserved F or W. The order of the fields is CDR3 DNA, CDR3 protein, V gene, D gene, J gene, clone size. The D gene is left open where the match is weak. Clone size is shown for a subset of rows, as once, few, many or a class of expanded clone.

TGTGCCAGCAGTTTATCAGTGGCCGGGTCTGGAAACACCATATATTTT CASSLSVAGSGNTIYF TRBV28 . TRBJ1-3 .
TGCGCCAGCAGCCGGGGTGGGGCAGGGTTCTACAATGAGCAGTTCTTC CASSRGGAGFYNEQFF TRBV5-1 . TRBJ2-1 .
TGTGCCAGCAGCCGGGACAGGGGGACCCAAGAGACCCAGTACTTC CASSRDRGTQETQYF TRBV7-2 TRBD1 TRBJ2-5 once
TGTGCCAGCAGCTTGGTTGGTGAGGAGACCCAGTACTTC CASSLVGEETQYF TRBV5-6 . TRBJ2-5 .
TGCGCCAGCATTCTGAATCCGGGAGGTCAGGAGACCCAGTACTTC CASILNPGGQETQYF TRBV5-1 TRBD2 TRBJ2-5 .
TGTGCCAGCAGCTTAGTAACAGGGCATCCCAATGGCTACACCTTC CASSLVTGHPNGYTF TRBV11-2 . TRBJ1-2 .
TGTGCCAGCAGTGCAGGGACCCTAGCGGGGGGCGAGCAGTTCTTC CASSAGTLAGGEQFF TRBV6-1 TRBD2 TRBJ2-1 .
TGTGCCTGGAAACAGGGGGCGGCTAATTCACCCCTCCACTTT CAWKQGAANSPLHF TRBV30 TRBD1 TRBJ1-6 .
TGTGCCAGCACACATAGGGAGACCCAGTACTTC CASTHRETQYF TRBV6-1 . TRBJ2-5 .
TGTGCCAGCAGCCCGCGGGGGGGACGCACAGATACGCAGTATTTT CASSPRGGRTDTQYF TRBV7-8 TRBD2 TRBJ2-3 .
TGTGCCAGCATCTCGGGGGCTAGCGGGTTACAAGAGACCCAGTACTTC CASISGASGLQETQYF TRBV2 TRBD2 TRBJ2-5 .
TGTGCCACCTCAACGGGGGGGGTAGAGGCCCAGTACTTC CATSTGGVEAQYF TRBV6-5 TRBD2 TRBJ2-5 .
TGTGCCAGCAGTGAAGCGGTGAATACGTACAATGAGCAGTTCTTC CASSEAVNTYNEQFF TRBV6-1 . TRBJ2-1 .
TGTGCCAGCACCATGAGGACAGGGAGCGGCTACACCTTC CASTMRTGSGYTF TRBV28 TRBD1 TRBJ1-2 .